The clone carrying this T cell receptor (beta chain) has more than one count but fewer than ten. Its target is unknown. The CDR3 has 15 residues. Per the germline V gene, CDR1 is MNHEY and CDR2 is SMNVEV (reference sequence). V shed 6 bases and J shed 1 base, with 13 bases lying between them. TCRdb ran MiXCR on the RT-PCR reads and lists one entry per CDR3 protein. The sample yields roughly 570,000 distinct CDR3 sequences, roughly 15% seen once. These data are taken from a study of response to subunit inactivated influenza vaccine. Study-wide points: The study's authors posited that every seasonal influenza vaccination enlists few new T cells.

The chain has TRBV27 and TRBJ2-4, with D possibly being TRBD2 (5 bases). The origin of this receptor is a man aged 50-59 years who received an inactivated influenza vaccine. The material sequenced was PBMCs from blood, taken roughly 12 days after vaccination. CDR3 residues: CASRPGGSAKNIQYF. The CDR3 DNA reads as TGTGCCAGCAGACCAGGAGGCTCGGCCAAAAACATTCAGTACTTC.